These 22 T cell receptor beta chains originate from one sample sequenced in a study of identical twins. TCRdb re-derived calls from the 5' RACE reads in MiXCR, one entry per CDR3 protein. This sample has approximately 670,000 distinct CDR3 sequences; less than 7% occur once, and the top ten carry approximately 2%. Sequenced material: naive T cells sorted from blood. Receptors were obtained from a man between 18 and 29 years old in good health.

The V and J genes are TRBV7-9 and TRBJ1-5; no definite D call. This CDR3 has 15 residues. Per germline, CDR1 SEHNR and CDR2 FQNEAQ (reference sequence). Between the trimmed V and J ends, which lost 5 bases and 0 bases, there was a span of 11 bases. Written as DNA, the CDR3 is TGTGCCAGCAGCCATGGACGGTATAGCAATCAGCCCCAGCATTTT. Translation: CASSHGRYSNQPQHF.

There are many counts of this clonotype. The DNA of the CDR3 is TGTGCCATCGGGGGCCAGCTCCAGACCCAGTACTTC. It encodes CAIGGQLQTQYF. The V gene is TRBV10-3, the J gene TRBJ2-5, with D possibly matching TRBD1 (6 bases). The CDR3 extends over 12 amino acids. V was trimmed by 8 bases and J by 6 bases, leaving 13 bases between them. Germline-derived CDR1 and CDR2 are ENHRY and SYGVKD.

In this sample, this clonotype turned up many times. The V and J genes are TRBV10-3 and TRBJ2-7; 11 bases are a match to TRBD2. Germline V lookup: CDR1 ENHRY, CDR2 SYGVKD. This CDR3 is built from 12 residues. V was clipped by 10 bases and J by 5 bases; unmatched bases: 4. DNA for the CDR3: TGTGCCACGCTAGCGGGAGGCAACGAGCAGTACTTC. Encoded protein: CATLAGGNEQYF.

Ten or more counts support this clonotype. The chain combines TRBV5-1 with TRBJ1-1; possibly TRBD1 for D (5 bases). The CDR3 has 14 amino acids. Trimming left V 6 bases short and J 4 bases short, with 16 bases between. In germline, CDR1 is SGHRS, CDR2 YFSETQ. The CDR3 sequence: CASTSHQGGTEAFF. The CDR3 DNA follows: TGCGCCAGCACCAGCCACCAGGGAGGCACTGAAGCTTTCTTT.

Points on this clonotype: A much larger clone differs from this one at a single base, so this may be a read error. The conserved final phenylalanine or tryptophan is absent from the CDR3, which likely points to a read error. The CDR3 DNA follows: TGTGCCAGCAGTGACGGTTTACCCCTCCACTAT. Its protein product is CASSDGLPLHY. The chain joins TRBV12-3 or TRBV12-4 to TRBJ1-6; D not resolved. Trimming took 5 bases from V and 12 from J, leaving 8 bases between them. This CDR3 contains 11 residues.

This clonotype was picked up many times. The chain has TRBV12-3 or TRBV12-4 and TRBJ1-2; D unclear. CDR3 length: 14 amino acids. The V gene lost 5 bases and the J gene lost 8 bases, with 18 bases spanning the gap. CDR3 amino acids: CASSLWVDNVGYTF. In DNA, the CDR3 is TGTGCCAGCAGTCTGTGGGTGGATAATGTCGGCTACACCTTC.

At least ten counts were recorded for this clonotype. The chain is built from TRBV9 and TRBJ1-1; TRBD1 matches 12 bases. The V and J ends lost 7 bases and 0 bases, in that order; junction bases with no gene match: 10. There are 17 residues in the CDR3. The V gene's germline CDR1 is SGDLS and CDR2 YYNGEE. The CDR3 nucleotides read TGTGCCAGCGGGACAGGGGGCCATAAGCCCATGAACACTGAAGCTTTCTTT. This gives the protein CASGTGGHKPMNTEAFF.

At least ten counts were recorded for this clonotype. The CDR3 sequence is CSVENSRYGYTF. The CDR3 DNA reads as TGCAGCGTTGAGAACAGTCGGTATGGCTACACCTTC. The rearrangement joins TRBV29-1 to TRBJ1-2; D gene uncertain. Trimming shortened V by 3 bases and J by 5 bases, and 10 bases separated the two germline ends. The CDR3 is made up of 12 amino acids. Germline V gives CDR1 SQVTM, CDR2 ANQGSEA.

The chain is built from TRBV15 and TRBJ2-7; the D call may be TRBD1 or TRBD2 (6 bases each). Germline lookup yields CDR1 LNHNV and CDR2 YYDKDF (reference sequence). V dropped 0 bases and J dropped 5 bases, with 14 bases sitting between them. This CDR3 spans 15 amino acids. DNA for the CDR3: TGTGCCACCAGCAGAGAAGGGGGGACATCCCACGAGCAGTACTTC. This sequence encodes CATSREGGTSHEQYF.

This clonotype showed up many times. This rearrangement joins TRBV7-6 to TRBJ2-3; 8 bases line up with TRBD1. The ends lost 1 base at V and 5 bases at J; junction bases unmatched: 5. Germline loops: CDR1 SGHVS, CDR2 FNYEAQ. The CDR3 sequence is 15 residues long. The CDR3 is CASSLEQGAIDTQYF. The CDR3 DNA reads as TGTGCCAGCAGCTTAGAGCAGGGGGCAATAGATACGCAGTATTTT. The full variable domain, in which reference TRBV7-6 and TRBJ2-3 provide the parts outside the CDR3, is GAGVSQSPRYKVTKRGQDVALRCDPISGHVSLYWYRQALGQGPEFLTYFNYEAQQDKSGLPNDRFSAERPEGSISTLTIQRTEQRDSAMYRCASSLEQGAIDTQYFGPGTRLTVL.

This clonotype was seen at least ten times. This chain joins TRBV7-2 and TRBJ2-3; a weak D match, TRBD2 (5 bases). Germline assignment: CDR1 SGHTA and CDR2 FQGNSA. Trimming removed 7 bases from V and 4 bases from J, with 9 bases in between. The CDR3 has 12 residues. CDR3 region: CASNKRADTQYF. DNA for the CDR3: TGTGCCAGCAACAAGAGGGCAGATACGCAGTATTTT.

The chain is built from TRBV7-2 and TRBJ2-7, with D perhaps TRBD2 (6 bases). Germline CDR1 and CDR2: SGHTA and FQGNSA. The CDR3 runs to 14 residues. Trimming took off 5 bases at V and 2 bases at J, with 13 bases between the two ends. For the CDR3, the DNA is TGTGCCAGCAGCATAGTGCGGGGCCCCTACGAGCAGTACGTC. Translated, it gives CASSIVRGPYEQYV.

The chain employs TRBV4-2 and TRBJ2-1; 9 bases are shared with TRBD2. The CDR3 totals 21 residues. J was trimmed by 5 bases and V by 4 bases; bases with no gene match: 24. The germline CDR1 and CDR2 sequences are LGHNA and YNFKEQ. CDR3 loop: CASSPERVAGVLGLYHNEQFF. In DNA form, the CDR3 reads TGTGCCAGCAGCCCCGAGAGGGTAGCGGGAGTGTTAGGCCTTTATCACAATGAGCAGTTCTTC.

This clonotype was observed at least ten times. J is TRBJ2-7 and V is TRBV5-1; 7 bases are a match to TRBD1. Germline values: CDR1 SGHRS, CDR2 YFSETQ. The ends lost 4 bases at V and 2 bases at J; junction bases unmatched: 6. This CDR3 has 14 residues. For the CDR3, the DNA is TGCGCCAGCAGCCCCAGGACAGGAACCTACGAGCAGTACTTC. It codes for CASSPRTGTYEQYF.

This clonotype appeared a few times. The CDR3 coding sequence is TGTGCCAGCAGTTACTCGAATGTGCTGGCAGGGGGCTTCACAGATACGCAGTATTTT. Translating it yields CASSYSNVLAGGFTDTQYF. The rearrangement joins TRBV6-5 to TRBJ2-3; TRBD1 matches at 8 bases. V was clipped by 0 bases and J by 2 bases; unmatched bases: 13. The CDR3 is made up of 19 amino acids. Germline CDR1 reads MNHEY; CDR2 reads SVGAGI.

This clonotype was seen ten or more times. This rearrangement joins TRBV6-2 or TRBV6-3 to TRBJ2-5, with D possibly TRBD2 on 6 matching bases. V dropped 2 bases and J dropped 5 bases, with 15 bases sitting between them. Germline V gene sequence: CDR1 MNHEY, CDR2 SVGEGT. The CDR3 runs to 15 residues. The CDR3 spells CASSYTVVGGETQYF. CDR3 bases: TGTGCCAGCAGTTACACGGTCGTCGGGGGTGAGACCCAGTACTTC.

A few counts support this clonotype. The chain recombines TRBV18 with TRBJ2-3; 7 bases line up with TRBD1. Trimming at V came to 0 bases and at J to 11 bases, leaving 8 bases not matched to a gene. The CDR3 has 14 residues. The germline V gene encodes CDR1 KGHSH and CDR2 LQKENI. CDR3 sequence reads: CASSPPTGPFLQYF. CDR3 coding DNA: TGTGCCAGCTCACCACCGACAGGGCCCTTTCTGCAGTATTTT.

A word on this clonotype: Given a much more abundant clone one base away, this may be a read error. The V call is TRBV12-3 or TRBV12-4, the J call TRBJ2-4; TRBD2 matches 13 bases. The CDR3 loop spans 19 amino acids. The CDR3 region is CASSELAGGLGARRAIRYF. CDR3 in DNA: TGTGCCAGCAGTGAACTAGCGGGAGGGCTTGGCGCGCGTCGGGCCATTCGGTACTTC.

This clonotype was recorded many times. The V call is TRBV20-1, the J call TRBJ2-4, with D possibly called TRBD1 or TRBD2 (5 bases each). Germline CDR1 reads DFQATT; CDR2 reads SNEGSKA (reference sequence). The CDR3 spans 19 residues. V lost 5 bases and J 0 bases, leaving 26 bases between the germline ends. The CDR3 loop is CSALVPVLIGARAKNIQYF. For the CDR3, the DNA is TGCAGTGCTCTCGTCCCCGTCCTCATCGGGGCCCGAGCCAAAAACATTCAGTACTTC.

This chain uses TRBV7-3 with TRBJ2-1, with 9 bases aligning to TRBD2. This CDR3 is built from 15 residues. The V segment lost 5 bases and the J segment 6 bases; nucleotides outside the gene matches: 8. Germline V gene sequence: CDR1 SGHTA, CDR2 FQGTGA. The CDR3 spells CASSPTSGFANEQFF. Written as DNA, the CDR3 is TGTGCCAGCAGCCCGACTAGCGGTTTCGCCAATGAGCAGTTCTTC.

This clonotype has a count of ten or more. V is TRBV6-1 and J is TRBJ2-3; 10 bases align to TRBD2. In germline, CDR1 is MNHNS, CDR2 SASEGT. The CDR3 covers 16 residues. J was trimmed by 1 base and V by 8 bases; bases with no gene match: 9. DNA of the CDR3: TGTGCCAGCCAGGGGACCGGGACTAGCGGCACAGATACGCAGTATTTT. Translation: CASQGTGTSGTDTQYF.

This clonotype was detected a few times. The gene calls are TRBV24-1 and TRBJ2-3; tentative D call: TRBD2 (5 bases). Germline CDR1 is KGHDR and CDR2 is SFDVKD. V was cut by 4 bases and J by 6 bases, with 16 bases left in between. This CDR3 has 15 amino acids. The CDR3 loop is CATSEWTVVGDTQYF. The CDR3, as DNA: TGTGCCACCAGTGAATGGACTGTTGTCGGTGATACGCAGTATTTT.